This T cell receptor (beta chain) was captured in a study of cytomegalovirus exposure and HLA in healthy donors. CDR3 size: 11 residues. Trimming took off 5 bases at V and 12 bases at J, with 10 bases between the two ends. In germline, CDR1 is MNHNS, CDR2 SASEGT. The PCR ran on 60 Vbeta and 13 Jbeta primers. Sequencing used immunoSEQ multiplex PCR; TCRdb keeps in-frame clones, though not all of them. The profile covers some 200,000 clones, with 81% appearing a single time and 3.5% to 4% taken by the ten largest. The sequenced sample was PBMCs. The source of this sequence is a middle-aged man in good health and CMV-seronegative. The chain has TRBV6-1 and TRBJ2-2; the D gene is possibly TRBD1 (7 bases). CDR3 sequence reads: CASSQGGKLFF. The CDR3 nucleotides read TGTGCCAGCAGTCAGGGGGGAAAGCTGTTTTTT.